The T cell receptor (beta chain) under discussion was sequenced for a study of T cell repertoires in cytomegalovirus infection. Study-level information: Alongside well-studied HLA-B-restricted CMV epitopes, recently identified HLA-C-restricted CMV epitopes were also used. Public TCR beta signatures were indicative of both CMV infection and a matching HLA type. Regarding the study as a whole: CMV-specific TCR beta clonotypes restricted by HLA-C dominated the ex vivo response. Public TCR beta family frequency separated CMV-and-HLA carriers, including in an independent cohort.

TCRdb recomputed calls from the reads with MiXCR, one row per CDR3 protein. The table lists around 770,000 distinct CDR3 sequences, under 35% of them singletons. The CDR3 contains 14 residues. CDR1 MNHEY and CDR2 SMNVEV come from the germline V gene (reference sequence). V was shortened by 3 bases and J by 4 bases, with 9 bases between the two germline ends. A note on this clonotype: Its target is unknown.

The chain combines TRBV27 with TRBJ2-2; D ambiguous. The sample here was cultured CD8+ T cells from PBMCs, taken from culture after CMV antigen stimulation. This TCR was sampled from a human donor in good health (CMV status not recorded). Some clones in this sample may be carry-over from other donors' samples. CDR3 residues: CASSFYGPTGELFF. The CDR3 DNA follows: TGTGCCAGCAGTTTTTACGGTCCCACCGGGGAGCTGTTTTTT.